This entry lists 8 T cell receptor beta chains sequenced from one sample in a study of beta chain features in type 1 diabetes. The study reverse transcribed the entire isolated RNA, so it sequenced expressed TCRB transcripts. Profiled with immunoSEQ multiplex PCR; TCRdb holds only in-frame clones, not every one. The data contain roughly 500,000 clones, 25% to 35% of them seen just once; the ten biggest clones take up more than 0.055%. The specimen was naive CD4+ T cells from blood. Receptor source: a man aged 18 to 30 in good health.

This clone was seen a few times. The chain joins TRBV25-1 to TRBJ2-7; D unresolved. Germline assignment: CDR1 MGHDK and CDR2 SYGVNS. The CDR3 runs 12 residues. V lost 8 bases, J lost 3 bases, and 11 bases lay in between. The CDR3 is CASSPKVYEQYF. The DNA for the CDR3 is TGTGCCAGCTCCCCGAAGGTCTACGAGCAGTACTTC.

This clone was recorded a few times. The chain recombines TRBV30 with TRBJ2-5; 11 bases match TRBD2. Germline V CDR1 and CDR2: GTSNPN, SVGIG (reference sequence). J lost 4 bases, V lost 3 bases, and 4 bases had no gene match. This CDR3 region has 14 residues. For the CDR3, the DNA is TGTGCCTGGAGCGCTGGACTAGCGGGAGAGACCCAGTACTTC. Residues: CAWSAGLAGETQYF. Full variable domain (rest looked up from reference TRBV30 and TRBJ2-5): SQTIHQWPATLVQPVGSPLSLECTVEGTSNPNLYWYRQAAGRGLQLLFYSVGIGQISSEVPQNLSASRPQDRQFILSSKKLLLSDSGFYLCAWSAGLAGETQYFGPGTRLLVL.

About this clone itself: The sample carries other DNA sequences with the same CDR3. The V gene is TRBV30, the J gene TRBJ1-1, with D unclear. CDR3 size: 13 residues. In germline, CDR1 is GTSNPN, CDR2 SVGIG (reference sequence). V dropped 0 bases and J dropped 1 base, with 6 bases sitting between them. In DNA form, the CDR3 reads TGTGCCTGGAGTGTTGGGAGGAACACTGAAGCTTTCTTT. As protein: CAWSVGRNTEAFF.

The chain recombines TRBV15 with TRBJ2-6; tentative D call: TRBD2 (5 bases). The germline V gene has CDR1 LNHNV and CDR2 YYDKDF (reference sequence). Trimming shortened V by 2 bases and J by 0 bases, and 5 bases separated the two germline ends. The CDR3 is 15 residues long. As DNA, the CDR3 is TGTGCCACCAGCAGACGGGACTCTGGGGCCAACGTCCTGACTTTC. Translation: CATSRRDSGANVLTF.

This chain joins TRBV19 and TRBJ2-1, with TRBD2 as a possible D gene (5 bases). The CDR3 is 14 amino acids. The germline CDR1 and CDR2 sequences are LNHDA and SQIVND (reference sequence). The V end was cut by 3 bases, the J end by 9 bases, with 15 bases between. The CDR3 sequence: CASSMIASLSEQFF. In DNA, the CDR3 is TGTGCCAGTAGTATGATCGCTAGCCTGAGTGAGCAGTTCTTC. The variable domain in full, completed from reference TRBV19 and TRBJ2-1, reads DGGITQSPKYLFRKEGQNVTLSCEQNLNHDAMYWYRQDPGQGLRLIYYSQIVNDFQKGDIAEGYSVSREKKESFPLTVTSAQKNPTAFYLCASSMIASLSEQFFGPGTRLTVL.

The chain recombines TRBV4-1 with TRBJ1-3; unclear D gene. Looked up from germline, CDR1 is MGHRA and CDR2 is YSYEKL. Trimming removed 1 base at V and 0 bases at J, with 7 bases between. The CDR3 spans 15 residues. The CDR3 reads CASSQVPFSGNTIYF. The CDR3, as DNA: TGCGCCAGCAGCCAAGTTCCATTCTCTGGAAACACCATATATTTT.

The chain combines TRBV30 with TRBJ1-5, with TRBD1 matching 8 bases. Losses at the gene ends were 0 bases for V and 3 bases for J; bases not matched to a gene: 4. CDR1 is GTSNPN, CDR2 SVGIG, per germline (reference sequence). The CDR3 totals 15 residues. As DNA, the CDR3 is TGTGCCTGGAGTGTCGGACAGGGCCTCAATCAGCCCCAGCATTTT. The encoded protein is CAWSVGQGLNQPQHF.

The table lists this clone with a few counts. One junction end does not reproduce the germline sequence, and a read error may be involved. In nucleotides, the CDR3 is TGTGCCAGCTCGCCCGGGACTAGTCGCACGGATACGCAGTATTTT. Amino acid sequence: CASSPGTSRTDTQYF. The genes are TRBV18 and TRBJ2-3, with 8 bases aligning to TRBD2. Germline CDR1 reads KGHSH; CDR2 reads LQKENI. This CDR3 is 15 amino acids long.